One T cell receptor (beta chain) is described in this entry. This receptor's antigen is unknown. Base quality data are lacking; no much larger clone is found one base away. Sequencing took place on an Illumina HiSeq 1500. The public sequencing data were trimmed at Q25 with fastp and processed into clonotypes with MiXCR by TCRdb, which kept only in-frame beta chains. Rows are combined by CDR3 protein, so each entry shows the most common genes and DNA. The sample table shows some 920,000 distinct CDR3 sequences, and 30% to 40% are seen once. The ten largest clones capture under 15% of the sample. What this sample's treatment or condition label stands for: in vitro stimulation with specific CMV peptide epitopes to enrich CMV-specific T cells. This entry comes from a study of T cell repertoires in cytomegalovirus infection (dated by TCRdb to the late 2010s). Concerning the study at large: Recently identified HLA-C-restricted CMV epitopes, whose presentation resists viral immunomodulation, were targeted by peptide stimulations together with well-studied HLA-B-restricted epitopes. Donor HLA type was relevant to the analysis, because carriage of CMV infection together with the matching HLA type was indicated by public TCR beta signatures. The paper's findings and limits, for the study overall: The ex vivo response was dominated by HLA-C-restricted CMV-specific TCR beta clonotypes, and the single most frequent clonotype in two of eight donors was supplied by these HLA-C-restricted clonotypes. In both this cohort and an independent cohort of 300 to 450 donors, the cumulative frequency of public TCR beta family members distinguished carriers of CMV infection plus the relevant HLA type.

The sequence derives from a human donor in good health (CMV status not recorded). Some clones in this sample may be carry-over from other donors' samples. The source was cultured CD8+ T cells from PBMCs, collected from culture after CMV antigen stimulation.

The CDR3 corresponds to CASLTENYGYTF. The DNA sequence is given as TGTGCCAGTTTGACAGAAAACTATGGCTACACCTTC. Recombination linked TRBV6-2 or TRBV6-3 to TRBJ1-2; a tentative D match to TRBD1 spans 5 bases. The CDR3 measures 12 amino acids from cysteine to phenylalanine. Only CDR3 DNA remains: 36 bases, in frame from the first base. The junction carries 10 bases between V and J, which are trimmed by 9 bases and 2 bases respectively. Based on the germline V gene, the CDR1 and CDR2 sequences are MNHEY and SVGEGT.